This TCR beta chain was identified during a study of blood T cells in healthy people across ages. Primers used in a second PCR of about 7 to 12 cycles were a sample-barcoded 5' primer and a J-beta primer mix. Each cDNA molecule, via a template-switch adaptor with 12 random nucleotides, was tagged. TCRdb called the 5' RACE reads again in MiXCR, with one record for every CDR3 protein. Here the sample spans about 800,000 distinct CDR3 sequences, 20% to 25% being singletons. There are 16 residues in the CDR3. Germline V gene sequence: CDR1 SGHVS, CDR2 FNYEAQ. The V segment lost 5 bases and the J segment 10 bases; nucleotides outside the gene matches: 11. Those donating, healthy Caucasian individuals from Russia, were aged roughly 6 to 90. Per sample, a minimum of 6.5 million PBMCs were isolated. This sample was also put to use in a study of T cells of mothers and their children.

The sample comprised blood. The genes are TRBV7-6 and TRBJ2-1; 13 bases agree with TRBD2. This sequence originates from a boy between 10 and 17 years old in good health. CDR3 DNA sequence: TGTGCCAGCAGCATACTAGCGGGAGGGTCCCCGGGCGAGCAGTTCTTC. Its translation: CASSILAGGSPGEQFF.